Reported below is one T cell receptor beta chain. Its antigen is currently not known. No base-level quality is on record; no much larger clone is a single base apart. The sample originates from a study of blood T cell repertoires in COVID-19 (dated by TCRdb to the early 2020s). Background on the whole study: The collaborator samples originated in the United States, Italy and Spain and spanned the acute and convalescent phases of COVID-19. The sample metadata nearly always contained a de-identified subject ID, COVID-19 status, age in years and sex. The repertoires were released in a freely available public database meant as a resource for research on the immune response to SARS-CoV-2. The prospective study material was composed of cDNA or gDNA derived from T cells, B-cell-depleted T cells, or PBMCs. Samples came from the ongoing ImmuneRACE study (first 160 participants) plus 1,254 subjects from 6 global collaborators. Deeply sampled blood TCRbeta repertoires from subjects exposed to, actively infected with, or recovered from COVID-19 were included in the dataset. Where HLA class I and class II types were available, the types were taken from metadata supplied by the sample provider, not from assay-based typing. What the work shows at the level of the full study, not this receptor alone: Clinical and demographic metadata were provided uncurated, with the amount varying by source and participant.

The collaborating institutions used their own protocols to collect whole blood in K2EDTA tubes. For TCRbeta analysis, collaborators shipped samples as frozen whole blood, isolated PBMCs, or DNA extracted from either of those sample types. From the germline V gene, CDR1 is SGHDT and CDR2 is YYEEEE. V drops 4 bases and J drops 1 base, leaving 11 bases in between. The cysteine opens and the phenylalanine closes a CDR3 of 14 amino acids. The CDR3 DNA has 42 bases and is translated from base 1. TCRbeta CDR3 regions were amplified from genomic DNA by means of the immunoSEQ Assay, a bias-controlled multiplex PCR. The study's own analysis went as follows. Nucleated cell counts per sample were estimated from amplification of reference gene primers within the assay. Sequence reads were collapsed and filtered to measure the absolute abundance of every unique TCRbeta CDR3 rearrangement. Productive Simpson clonality was computed per sample as the square root of Simpson's diversity index over productive rearrangements. The source is immuneACCESS, and TCRdb retained only in-frame sequences with V and J called. Part of the clones is not carried over; for the studies checked, unresolved V genes explain less than half of this, and the remainder is unexplained. That table is the source of V, J and clone size, and D and trimming were worked out from the DNA. Present in this sample are fewer than 250,000 clones, more than 85% of which were seen just once. The ten largest clones represent around 3% of the sample.

The receptor comes from a man aged 55 to 70 with acute or convalescent COVID-19. Source material: peripheral blood. The chain is encoded by TRBV5-6 joined to TRBJ2-5; D gene: possibly TRBD1, on 6 matching bases. The DNA sequence reads TGTGCCAGCAGCGACACAGGGATCCAAGAGACCCAGTACTTC. The resulting protein is CASSDTGIQETQYF.